The 18 T cell receptor beta chains reported below all come from one sample, sequenced in a study of blood T cell repertoires in COVID-19. Sequenced by immunoSEQ multiplex PCR; TCRdb stores in-frame clones only, minus some. The table includes roughly 430,000 clones, around 90% detected once. The sample comprised PBMCs or T cells enriched from blood (not recorded which). These receptors all stem from a woman between 40 and 50 years old with acute COVID-19.

V gene TRBV7-9 combines with J gene TRBJ2-7, with D perhaps matching TRBD1 (6 bases). The CDR3 runs to 14 residues. CDR1 SEHNR and CDR2 FQNEAQ come from the germline V gene (reference sequence). Trimming shortened V by 5 bases and J by 5 bases, and 16 bases separated the two germline ends. As DNA, the CDR3 is TGTGCCAGCAGCCCCCGGGACAAGCTAGACGAGCAGTACTTC. The encoded protein is CASSPRDKLDEQYF. Together with reference TRBV7-9 and TRBJ2-7, the CDR3 gives the full variable domain: DTGVSQNPRHKITKRGQNVTFRCDPISEHNRLYWYRQTLGQGPEFLTYFQNEAQLEKSRLLSDRFSAERPKGSFSTLEIQRTEQGDSAMYLCASSPRDKLDEQYFGPGTRLTVT.

The V call is TRBV30, the J call TRBJ2-3; 7 nucleotides agree with TRBD2. The CDR3 extends over 14 amino acids. Per the germline V gene, CDR1 is GTSNPN and CDR2 is SVGIG (reference sequence). The V and J ends lost 1 base and 4 bases, in that order; junction bases with no gene match: 5. CDR3 nucleotide sequence: TGTGCCTGGAGTGCGGGGGGTGGGCCAGATACGCAGTATTTT. This sequence encodes CAWSAGGGPDTQYF.

Points on this clone: Other DNA sequences in the same sample also yield this CDR3. The J gene is TRBJ1-1, the V gene TRBV30, with D possibly being TRBD1 (5 bases). Germline V gene lookup returns CDR1 GTSNPN and CDR2 SVGIG (reference sequence). The CDR3 consists of 12 residues. V was clipped by 2 bases and J by 2 bases, with 6 bases between them. The CDR3 nucleotides read TGTGCCTGGAGTCAGGGTAACACTGAAGCTTTCTTT. It encodes CAWSQGNTEAFF.

V is TRBV6-4 and J is TRBJ2-2; TRBD1 might be the D (6 bases). Germline lookup yields CDR1 MRHNA and CDR2 SNTAGT. The CDR3 covers 14 residues. The V end lost 8 bases, the J end lost 0 bases, and 10 bases lay between the germline ends. The CDR3 nucleotides are TGTGCCAGCTCCGCAGGGGCGAACACCGGGGAGCTGTTTTTT. Encoded protein: CASSAGANTGELFF.

This chain uses TRBV27 with TRBJ2-3; 10 nucleotides match TRBD1. The CDR3 loop spans 22 amino acids. J was trimmed by 4 bases and V by 6 bases; bases with no gene match: 28. CDR1 is MNHEY, CDR2 SMNVEV, per germline (reference sequence). The CDR3 DNA reads TGTGCCAGCAGAAATAATACCTCGTCCGGGACAGGGGAGGGGATCCGATCAGATACGCAGTATTTT. Protein product: CASRNNTSSGTGEGIRSDTQYF.

The rearrangement uses TRBV13 and TRBJ1-2; maybe TRBD1 (5 bases). This CDR3 has 18 amino acids. The germline CDR1 and CDR2 sequences are PRHDT and FYEKMQ (reference sequence). V lost 3 bases to trimming and J lost 5 bases, with 25 bases between them. In DNA form, the CDR3 reads TGTGCCAGCAGCTTCGGGTCGGCAGTGGGGTCAGGGCGATATGGCTACACCTTC. Protein sequence: CASSFGSAVGSGRYGYTF.

The chain recombines TRBV7-9 with TRBJ2-2; no clear D. The V end was cut by 2 bases, the J end by 3 bases, with 4 bases between. Germline assignment: CDR1 SEHNR and CDR2 FQNEAQ (reference sequence). The length of the CDR3 is 13 residues. The CDR3 bases are TGTGCCAGCAGCTTAACGGACACCGGGGAGCTGTTTTTT. It encodes CASSLTDTGELFF.

The chain carries TRBV5-1 and TRBJ2-2; TRBD2 agrees at 7 bases. Germline assignment: CDR1 SGHRS and CDR2 YFSETQ. V lost 0 bases, J lost 2 bases, and 4 bases stayed unmatched. The CDR3 is 16 residues long. CDR3 sequence reads: CASSLGSSGNTGELFF. The CDR3 DNA reads as TGCGCCAGCAGCTTGGGATCTAGCGGCAACACCGGGGAGCTGTTTTTT.

The V and J genes are TRBV5-5 and TRBJ2-1, with 7 bases lining up with TRBD1. Germline values: CDR1 SGHKS, CDR2 YYEKEE (reference sequence). The CDR3 loop spans 13 amino acids. The junction had 3 bases not matched to a gene; V was cut back by 2 bases and J by 7 bases. CDR3 amino acids: CASSLQGSNEQFF. The CDR3 DNA sequence: TGTGCCAGCAGCTTACAGGGGTCAAATGAGCAGTTCTTC.

The gene calls are TRBV4-1 and TRBJ2-7, with D unresolved. CDR3 length: 14 residues. V was cut by 1 base and J by 1 base, with 8 bases left in between. Germline V gives CDR1 MGHRA, CDR2 YSYEKL. DNA for the CDR3: TGCGCCAGCAGCCAAGGAGTCGGGTCCTACGAGCAGTACTTC. Protein sequence: CASSQGVGSYEQYF.

In this sample, this clone turned up once. The V and J genes are TRBV6-5 and TRBJ2-5, with TRBD2 matching 7 bases. There are 15 residues in the CDR3. The V gene end was trimmed by 6 bases and the J gene end by 6 bases; junction bases not matched to a gene: 13. Germline loops: CDR1 MNHEY, CDR2 SVGAGI. The CDR3 nucleotides read TGTGCCAGCAGCCCCACCAATCTAGCGGAAAAGACCCAGTACTTC. Translation gives CASSPTNLAEKTQYF.

This clone was picked up one time. This chain links TRBV2 with TRBJ1-6; the D is unclear. Per germline, CDR1 SNHLY and CDR2 FYNNEI. V lost 6 bases and J 5 bases, leaving 14 bases between the germline ends. CDR3 length: 15 amino acids. DNA for the CDR3: TGTGCCAGCAGCTGGGCGGGCCCCCATAATTCACCCCTCCACTTT. Amino acids: CASSWAGPHNSPLHF.

The J gene is TRBJ2-7, the V gene TRBV3-1 (or the pseudogene TRBV3-2), with 7 positions matching TRBD2. The germline V gene has CDR1 LGHDT and CDR2 YNNKEL (reference sequence). This CDR3 region has 15 residues. V shed 1 base, J shed 3 bases, and the junction held 6 bases outside the gene matches. In DNA form, the CDR3 reads TGTGCCAGCAGCCAAGGGGCTAGCGGTATCTACGAGCAGTACTTC. Amino acid sequence: CASSQGASGIYEQYF.

The chain links TRBV29-1 to TRBJ2-7; D is perhaps TRBD1 (6 bases). Trimming cost V 6 bases and J 4 bases, with 16 bases left between them. Germline V lookup: CDR1 SQVTM, CDR2 ANQGSEA. The CDR3 loop spans 13 amino acids. The CDR3 loop is CSVDTGKAYEQYF. In nucleotides, the CDR3 is TGCAGCGTAGATACAGGGAAAGCGTACGAGCAGTACTTC.

This chain connects TRBV6-2 or TRBV6-3 to TRBJ1-5; possibly TRBD1 for D (6 bases). Trimming removed 5 bases from V and 0 bases from J, with 8 bases in between. The CDR3 spans 14 residues. Germline V lookup: CDR1 MNHEY, CDR2 SVGEGT. The CDR3 bases are TGTGCCAGCAGTAAACAGGGTAGCAATCAGCCCCAGCATTTT. Encoded protein: CASSKQGSNQPQHF.

The chain combines TRBV18 with TRBJ1-2; D is uncertain. The CDR3 covers 15 residues. Germline V gene data show CDR1 as KGHSH and CDR2 as LQKENI. Trimming took 3 bases from V and 6 from J, leaving 17 bases between them. The CDR3 is CASSPDSLFSNGYTF. The DNA of the CDR3 is TGTGCCAGCTCACCGGACTCATTATTTTCTAATGGCTACACCTTC.

The gene calls are TRBV25-1 and TRBJ2-5; D not certain. Germline CDR1 and CDR2: MGHDK and SYGVNS. V lost 4 bases, J lost 2 bases, and 8 bases lay in between. The CDR3 covers 13 residues. This chain's CDR3 is CASSGAIQETQYF. The CDR3, as DNA: TGTGCCAGCAGTGGCGCAATACAAGAGACCCAGTACTTC.

This chain joins TRBV5-4 and TRBJ2-3; D is uncertain. The V and J ends lost 5 bases and 0 bases respectively, with 10 bases between them. Germline CDR1 is SGHNT and CDR2 is YYREEE (reference sequence). This CDR3 region has 14 residues. The DNA of the CDR3 is TGTGCCAGCAGTGAGGCGAGAAGCACAGATACGCAGTATTTT. The encoded protein is CASSEARSTDTQYF.